These 31 T cell receptor beta chains came from one sample sequenced in a study of breast tumors, draining lymph nodes, adjacent tissues. TCRdb passed the multiplex PCR reads through MiXCR, listing each CDR3 protein once. The table includes roughly 260,000 distinct CDR3 sequences, around 30% detected once. Breast cancer patients provided tissue from their axillary draining lymph nodes. The sequenced sample was axillary lymph node tissue. These receptors were obtained from a female donor with breast cancer. Some clones in this sample may be carry-over from other donors' samples.

The chain employs TRBV24-1 and TRBJ2-7, with D possibly called TRBD1 or TRBD2 (5 bases each). CDR3 length: 12 residues. Per the germline V gene, CDR1 is KGHDR and CDR2 is SFDVKD. Trimming took 9 bases from V and 5 from J, leaving 13 bases between them. CDR3 in DNA: TGTGCCACCCACGGGACCGATGACGAGCAGTACTTC. This codes for CATHGTDDEQYF.

The sample holds a few counts of this clonotype. The chain combines TRBV27 with TRBJ2-2, with D unclear. Looked up from germline, CDR1 is MNHEY and CDR2 is SMNVEV (reference sequence). The CDR3 covers 14 residues. Trimming stripped 2 bases from V and 0 bases from J, with 4 bases between. This CDR3 reads CASSLEPNTGELFF. CDR3 in DNA: TGTGCCAGCAGTTTAGAACCGAACACCGGGGAGCTGTTTTTT.

This clonotype was seen ten or more times. V usage is TRBV7-9 and J usage is TRBJ2-2; TRBD2 aligns across 11 bases. Per germline, CDR1 SEHNR and CDR2 FQNEAQ (reference sequence). V trimming: 2 bases; J trimming: 0 bases; junction bases outside the gene matches: 5. CDR3 size: 18 residues. CDR3 coding DNA: TGTGCCAGCAGCTTACCCGTAGCGGGAGGGCCGAACACCGGGGAGCTGTTTTTT. Translating gives CASSLPVAGGPNTGELFF.

This clonotype was counted many times. This sequence joins TRBV15 and TRBJ2-7; the match to TRBD2 covers 7 bases. Germline loops: CDR1 LNHNV, CDR2 YYDKDF (reference sequence). V lost 0 bases, J lost 0 bases, and 5 bases stayed unmatched. This CDR3 is built from 16 residues. In DNA, the CDR3 is TGTGCCACCAGCAGAGAGGCTAGCGGAATCTCCTACGAGCAGTACTTC. Protein product: CATSREASGISYEQYF.

This clonotype was recorded many times. The chain employs TRBV6-4 and TRBJ2-7; D is ambiguous. The CDR3 covers 8 residues. Germline V gene data show CDR1 as MRHNA and CDR2 as SNTAGT. In nucleotides, the CDR3 is TGTGCCAGCAGTGAACTCGGGGTC. Translated: CASSELGV.

J is TRBJ2-2 and V is TRBV20-1; TRBD2 matches at 12 bases. CDR1 and CDR2 from the germline V gene are DFQATT and SNEGSKA (reference sequence). The CDR3 length is 17 residues. V lost 1 base and J lost 7; bases outside the gene matches: 10. The chain's CDR3 is CSARADLAGGRVGELFF. CDR3 coding DNA: TGCAGTGCTAGAGCGGATCTAGCGGGAGGGCGTGTCGGGGAGCTGTTTTTT.

The chain carries TRBV5-4 and TRBJ1-1, with a possible D match to TRBD1 (6 bases). Trimming shortened V by 4 bases and J by 1 base, and 11 bases separated the two germline ends. Germline V gene lookup returns CDR1 SGHNT and CDR2 YYREEE (reference sequence). The CDR3 consists of 14 residues. CDR3 sequence (DNA): TGTGCCAGCAGCGGGGGGGGGCAGAACACTGAAGCTTTCTTT. It translates to CASSGGGQNTEAFF.

This clonotype was observed at least ten times. The chain carries TRBV27 and TRBJ1-6; D not certain. Germline CDR1 reads MNHEY; CDR2 reads SMNVEV (reference sequence). The CDR3 runs 13 residues. V lost 1 base to trimming and J lost 10 bases, with 8 bases between them. For the CDR3, the DNA is TGTGCCAGCAGTTTATTAGGTCGGTCACCCCTCCACTTT. This codes for CASSLLGRSPLHF.

Notes on this clonotype: This may be a read error: a much more frequent sequence differs by one nucleotide. The chain combines TRBV9 with TRBJ1-6; TRBD1 might be the D (6 bases). Germline CDR1 reads SGDLS; CDR2 reads YYNGEE. The CDR3 has 15 residues. The CDR3 DNA is TGTGCCAGCAACCTCGGGGGCTCCTATAATTCACCCCCCCACTTT. This sequence encodes CASNLGGSYNSPPHF.

V is TRBV7-2 and J is TRBJ1-5, with 12 bases identical to TRBD1. Germline loops: CDR1 SGHTA, CDR2 FQGNSA. The CDR3 extends over 16 amino acids. Trimming removed 5 bases from V and 7 bases from J; junction bases left unmatched: 9. For the CDR3, the DNA is TGTGCCAGCAGCCTATCCGGGACAGGGGGCGGCCAGCCCCAGCATTTT. As protein: CASSLSGTGGGQPQHF.

The chain couples TRBV7-9 to TRBJ2-5, with 8 bases aligning to TRBD2. J gave up 1 base and V 7 bases, and 8 bases lay outside the gene matches. The V gene's germline CDR1 is SEHNR and CDR2 FQNEAQ (reference sequence). This CDR3 region has 15 residues. The CDR3 sequence: CASTTSGQPQETQYF. The CDR3 nucleotides read TGTGCCAGCACCACTAGCGGCCAACCCCAAGAGACCCAGTACTTC.

At least ten counts were recorded for this clonotype. The chain links TRBV5-1 to TRBJ1-2; TRBD1 aligns across 9 bases. The ends lost 7 bases at V and 7 bases at J; junction bases unmatched: 11. The CDR3 has 14 amino acids. CDR1 and CDR2 from the germline V gene are SGHRS and YFSETQ. CDR3 region: CASGPHRGQSGYTF. The CDR3 DNA reads as TGCGCCAGCGGGCCCCACAGGGGGCAATCTGGCTACACCTTC.

Only a few counts were recorded for this clonotype. A read error may be the cause here, since a much bigger clone is one base away. The chain recombines TRBV20-1 with TRBJ2-7; tentatively, D is TRBD2 (6 bases). The germline V and J ends were trimmed by 4 bases and 2 bases, with 18 bases remaining between them. Germline-derived CDR1 and CDR2 are DFQATT and SNEGSKA (reference sequence). The CDR3 covers 15 residues. The CDR3 sequence: CSAKPGAGTTYEQYF. DNA of the CDR3: TGCAGTGCTAAACCCGGAGCGGGCACGACCTACGAGCAGTACTTC.

This clonotype was counted only a few times. Possible read error: a much larger clone is one base away. V and J are TRBV20-1 and TRBJ1-2, with TRBD1 identical over 9 bases. The V gene's germline CDR1 is DFQATT and CDR2 SNEGSKA (reference sequence). The CDR3 spans 14 residues. With 3 bases clipped from V and 6 bases from J, the junction kept 8 bases outside the gene matches. CDR3 bases: TGCAGTGCTAGCCTACCGGGACAGGGTCATGGCTACACCTTC. Its translation: CSASLPGQGHGYTF.

Notes on this clonotype: A much bigger clone sits one base away, suggesting this may be a read error. The genes are TRBV4-1 and TRBJ2-3; no clear D gene. Germline V gene lookup returns CDR1 MGHRA and CDR2 YSYEKL. This CDR3 is 14 amino acids long. The CDR3 DNA follows: TGCGCCGGCAGCCAAGATTGGGAACGGCATACGCAGTATTTT. It translates to CAGSQDWERHTQYF.

This clonotype was seen once. A read error is possible here, since a much larger clone lies one base away. The chain is built from TRBV19 and TRBJ2-1; D is unresolved. The CDR3 is 15 residues long. Germline V lookup: CDR1 LNHDA, CDR2 SQIVND (reference sequence). The CDR3 sequence: CASSISESSHNEQFF. CDR3 in DNA: TGTGCCAGTAGTATAAGCGAGAGCTCCCACAATGAGCAGTTCTTC.

This clonotype has ten or more counts. The rearrangement links TRBV24-1 to TRBJ1-6, with 8 bases fitting TRBD1. Germline CDR1 and CDR2: KGHDR and SFDVKD. The CDR3 spans 14 residues. Germline trimming cut 3 bases from V and 9 bases from J; bases unmatched to any gene: 3. CDR3 sequence (DNA): TGTGCCACCAGTGATGGCAGGGGGCGTTCACCCCTCCACTTT. It codes for CATSDGRGRSPLHF.

This clonotype showed up just a few times. One base away lies a much larger clone, so this may be a sequencing read error. The chain recombines TRBV6-5 with TRBJ1-6; the match to TRBD1 covers 8 bases. V lost 6 bases and J lost 9; bases outside the gene matches: 7. The CDR3 has 14 amino acids. Germline lookup yields CDR1 MNHEY and CDR2 SVGAGI. The CDR3 loop reads CASRHGQGFSPLHF. The CDR3, as DNA: TGTGCCAGCAGACACGGACAGGGTTTTTCACCCCTCCACTTT.

This clonotype was recorded at least ten times. This sequence joins TRBV6-5 and TRBJ1-3; D is possibly TRBD1 (5 bases). CDR1 is MNHEY, CDR2 SVGAGI, per germline. The CDR3 length is 15 residues. V was pared by 5 bases and J by 1 base, with 12 bases between. For the CDR3, the DNA is TGTGCCAGCAGTCGTCAGACAGAGTCTGGAAACACCATATATTTT. Its protein product is CASSRQTESGNTIYF.

The chain carries TRBV29-1 and TRBJ1-2, with TRBD1 as a possible D gene (5 bases). CDR1 SQVTM and CDR2 ANQGSEA come from the germline V gene. The CDR3 consists of 11 residues. V lost 7 bases, J lost 7 bases, and 13 bases lay in between. The CDR3 nucleotides are TGCAGCGCCGACGGGGCATTTGGCTACACCTTC. Its translation is CSADGAFGYTF.

This clonotype was observed many times. The junction and the germline gene differ at one end; a read error may be behind it. J is TRBJ2-1 and V is TRBV20-1; D ambiguous. Germline values: CDR1 DFQATT, CDR2 SNEGSKA (reference sequence). This CDR3 contains 10 residues. CDR3 DNA: TGCAGTGCTAGAGATCCCTTCCCCCTCTTC. Residues: CSARDPFPLF.

The gene calls are TRBV19 and TRBJ2-7, with 12 nucleotides matching TRBD2. This CDR3 is built from 16 residues. The ends lost 4 bases at V and 0 bases at J; junction bases unmatched: 4. CDR1 is LNHDA and CDR2 is SQIVND in the germline V gene (reference sequence). The CDR3 region is CASSRGLAGSSYEQYF. Here the CDR3 DNA reads TGTGCCAGTAGTAGGGGACTAGCGGGCAGCTCCTACGAGCAGTACTTC.

This rearrangement joins TRBV4-1 to TRBJ2-2, with D perhaps TRBD2 (6 bases). Germline V gene lookup returns CDR1 MGHRA and CDR2 YSYEKL. This CDR3 region has 15 residues. Trimming took off 4 bases at V and 7 bases at J, with 16 bases between the two ends. The CDR3 coding sequence is TGCGCCAGCAGCCGCGGGACTGGATGGGGCGGGGAGCTGTTTTTT. It codes for CASSRGTGWGGELFF.

Points on this clonotype: A much larger clonotype is one base distant, so this may be a read error. The genes are TRBV7-7 and TRBJ2-3; D is uncertain. The DNA end is a closer match to TRBJ1-5, so the J assignment may be wrong. CDR3 length equals 15 residues. Germline V gives CDR1 SSHAT, CDR2 FNYEAQ (reference sequence). The CDR3 DNA reads as TGTGCTAGCAGCTTAACTAGCTCGAGCACAGATACGCAGCATTTT. It is translated as CASSLTSSSTDTQHF.

This clonotype was found many times. At one end the junction does not follow the germline gene, possibly because of a read error. The chain carries TRBV2 and TRBJ1-3, with D uncertain. The CDR3 has 14 amino acids. CDR1 is SNHLY, CDR2 FYNNEI, per germline. CDR3 amino acids: CASTEPGTGNTIYF. The CDR3 nucleotides are TGTGCCAGCACTGAACCCGGTACTGGAAACACCATATATTTT.

The rearrangement links TRBV6-5 to TRBJ2-3, with 12 bases lining up with TRBD1. Germline CDR1 and CDR2: MNHEY and SVGAGI. The CDR3 covers 16 residues. V shed 5 bases and J 2 bases; nucleotides not matched to a gene: 5. In nucleotides, the CDR3 is TGTGCCAGCAGTCACGGGACAGGGGGCATCACAGATACGCAGTATTTT. Its translation is CASSHGTGGITDTQYF.

This clonotype has a count of ten or more. V and J are TRBV6-4 and TRBJ2-2, with 10 bases lining up with TRBD1. The V gene's germline CDR1 is MRHNA and CDR2 SNTAGT. The V gene end was trimmed by 6 bases and the J gene end by 4 bases; junction bases not matched to a gene: 8. The CDR3 covers 16 residues. The CDR3 protein is CASSRQGAEGTGELFF. The DNA for the CDR3 is TGTGCCAGCAGCCGACAGGGGGCTGAGGGCACCGGGGAGCTGTTTTTT.

With respect to this clonotype: One base away lies a much larger clone, so this may be a sequencing read error. The chain uses TRBV20-1 and TRBJ2-5; D is tentatively TRBD1 or TRBD2 (5 bases each). The CDR3 spans 15 residues. Germline assignment: CDR1 DFQATT and CDR2 SNEGSKA (reference sequence). Deletions cut 3 bases from V and 1 base from J, with 15 bases between. The DNA of the CDR3 is TGCAGTGCTAGCGATCCGAGGGGCCCCCAAGAGACCCAGTACTTC. Its translation is CSASDPRGPQETQYF.

In its sample, this clonotype was seen many times. The rearrangement joins TRBV25-1 to TRBJ1-5; 7 nucleotides align to TRBD1. V lost 1 base and J lost 7; bases outside the gene matches: 28. This CDR3 region has 22 residues. Germline lookup yields CDR1 MGHDK and CDR2 SYGVNS. The CDR3 region is CASSEFQRLGDSPGSLGQPQHF. In DNA form, the CDR3 reads TGTGCCAGCAGTGAATTTCAGAGATTAGGGGACAGCCCAGGGTCGCTTGGCCAGCCCCAGCATTTT.

This clonotype was seen at least ten times. V gene TRBV27 combines with J gene TRBJ2-5; D may be TRBD2 (6 bases). The CDR3 is 13 amino acids. V was clipped by 5 bases and J by 6 bases, with 13 bases between them. The V gene's germline CDR1 is MNHEY and CDR2 SMNVEV (reference sequence). CDR3 sequence: CASSPGTVKTQYF. Here the CDR3 DNA reads TGTGCCAGCAGTCCTGGGACTGTTAAGACCCAGTACTTC.

This clonotype appeared many times. The rearrangement links TRBV11-2 to TRBJ2-7, with D perhaps matching TRBD2 (5 bases). V was pared by 7 bases and J by 2 bases, with 15 bases between. Germline V lookup: CDR1 SGHAT, CDR2 FQNNGV. This CDR3 spans 14 amino acids. In DNA, the CDR3 is TGTGCCAGCAACCCCGGACCGAGGGCCTACGAGCAGTACTTC. It translates to CASNPGPRAYEQYF.